One and the same sample provided the 29 T cell receptor beta chains below, sequenced in a study of technical replicates of blood from several donors. Measured with immunoSEQ multiplex PCR; TCRdb has only the in-frame clones, and not every one. The sample includes some 75,000 clones, just over 95% of them seen just once. The source material was T cells isolated from PBMCs. The receptors derive from a human donor in good health.

V is TRBV5-8 and J is TRBJ2-7; no firm D call. CDR3 length: 11 residues. Trimming pared 3 bases from V and 5 bases from J, leaving 6 bases between. CDR1 SGHTS and CDR2 YDEGEE come from the germline V gene. CDR3 DNA sequence: TGTGCCAGCAGCTGGGCCCACGAGCAGTACTTC. This translates into CASSWAHEQYF.

The CDR3 is CASSEQGSEKLFF. CDR3 DNA: TGTGCCAGCAGTGAGCAGGGAAGTGAAAAACTGTTTTTT. The chain recombines TRBV7-9 with TRBJ1-4; tentative D call: TRBD1 (5 bases). The CDR3 length is 13 residues. V lost 6 bases to trimming and J lost 7 bases, with 12 bases between them. Germline CDR1 reads SEHNR; CDR2 reads FQNEAQ (reference sequence).

A few counts support this clone. The chain recombines TRBV6-5 with TRBJ2-7; the D gene is possibly TRBD2 (5 bases). This CDR3 has 15 residues. Trimming took 6 bases from V and 2 from J, leaving 17 bases between them. Germline V gene data show CDR1 as MNHEY and CDR2 as SVGAGI. CDR3 amino acids: CASRKEGYPAYEQYF. In DNA, the CDR3 is TGTGCCAGCAGGAAAGAGGGCTACCCTGCCTACGAGCAGTACTTC.

The chain links TRBV5-6 to TRBJ2-3; a weak D match, TRBD1 (6 bases). V gave up 3 bases and J gave up 4 bases, with 15 bases separating them. The CDR3 extends over 15 amino acids. Germline V gene data show CDR1 as SGHDT and CDR2 as YYEEEE. The CDR3 here is CASSSDMGASDTQYF. In DNA, the CDR3 is TGTGCCAGCAGCTCGGATATGGGGGCGTCAGATACGCAGTATTTT. Combining the CDR3 with reference TRBV5-6 and TRBJ2-3 gives the whole variable domain DAGVTQSPTHLIKTRGQQVTLRCSPKSGHDTVSWYQQALGQGPQFIFQYYEEEERQRGNFPDRFSGHQFPNYSSELNVNALLLGDSALYLCASSSDMGASDTQYFGPGTRLTVL.

The gene calls are TRBV11-3 and TRBJ1-3; tentative D call: TRBD1 (5 bases). Germline V lookup: CDR1 SGHNT, CDR2 YENEEA. The CDR3 runs to 15 residues. V was pared by 3 bases and J by 3 bases, with 12 bases between. CDR3 region: CASSFLIRDGNTIYF. CDR3 coding DNA: TGTGCCAGCAGCTTTCTGATCAGGGATGGAAACACCATATATTTT.

This chain uses TRBV6-6 with TRBJ1-5; D is unclear. Germline CDR1 MNHNY, CDR2 SVGAGI (reference sequence). This CDR3 contains 12 residues. V gave up 7 bases and J gave up 7 bases, with 11 bases separating them. CDR3 bases: TGTGCCAGCAACCCGGCGGGCCAGCCCCAGCATTTT. It encodes CASNPAGQPQHF.

V is TRBV9 and J is TRBJ2-1; D not resolved. CDR1 and CDR2 from the germline V gene are SGDLS and YYNGEE. The CDR3 loop spans 13 amino acids. V lost 4 bases, J lost 9 bases, and 14 bases lay in between. The DNA of the CDR3 is TGTGCCAGCAGCCCCGCGATAGCCGGTGAGCAGTTCTTC. Protein product: CASSPAIAGEQFF.

The CDR3 DNA follows: TGTGCCAGCAGTCTTAAACTAGAAAGAACAGATACGCAGTATTTT. Encoded protein: CASSLKLERTDTQYF. The chain combines TRBV6-5 with TRBJ2-3; D is perhaps TRBD2 (5 bases). In germline, CDR1 is MNHEY, CDR2 SVGAGI. The CDR3 contains 15 residues. V was cut by 5 bases and J by 3 bases, with 15 bases left in between.

In this sample, this clone turned up once. The chain couples TRBV11-2 to TRBJ1-1; 9 nucleotides align to TRBD1. The CDR3 is 15 amino acids. The germline gives CDR1 SGHAT, CDR2 FQNNGV. The V gene end was trimmed by 0 bases and the J gene end by 5 bases; junction bases not matched to a gene: 4. The CDR3 spells CASSLDGTGRTEAFF. DNA for the CDR3: TGTGCCAGCAGCTTAGATGGGACAGGGAGGACTGAAGCTTTCTTT.

The V call is TRBV6-1, the J call TRBJ1-2; D gene unclear. V gave up 4 bases and J gave up 5 bases, with 5 bases separating them. Germline assignment: CDR1 MNHNS and CDR2 SASEGT. CDR3 length equals 11 residues. The CDR3 region has the DNA TGTGCCAGCAGTGCAGTTTATGGCTACACCTTC. Translating gives CASSAVYGYTF.

The rearrangement links TRBV5-6 to TRBJ1-1; unclear D gene. The CDR3 is 13 amino acids. Trimming stripped 0 bases from V and 5 bases from J, with 8 bases between. The germline CDR1 and CDR2 sequences are SGHDT and YYEEEE. This CDR3 is CASSLGVNTEAFF. In DNA form, the CDR3 reads TGTGCCAGCAGCTTGGGTGTAAATACTGAAGCTTTCTTT.

This rearrangement joins TRBV30 to TRBJ1-1, with D possibly being TRBD1 (5 bases). The CDR3 contains 13 residues. The V end was cut by 1 base, the J end by 4 bases, with 10 bases between. In germline, CDR1 is GTSNPN, CDR2 SVGIG (reference sequence). The CDR3 DNA reads as TGTGCCTGGAGTGCGACAGTGGGCACTGAAGCTTTCTTT. Protein product: CAWSATVGTEAFF.

The chain carries TRBV14 and TRBJ2-7, with D perhaps matching TRBD1 (6 bases). V was clipped by 1 base and J by 2 bases, with 12 bases between them. The CDR3 sequence is 15 residues long. The V gene's germline CDR1 is SGHDN and CDR2 FVKESK. For the CDR3, the DNA is TGTGCCAGCAGCCAAGGTCAGGGGCTTCCCTACGAGCAGTACTTC. Its protein is CASSQGQGLPYEQYF.

The chain is built from TRBV6-5 and TRBJ1-5, with TRBD1 matching 7 bases. The V gene's germline CDR1 is MNHEY and CDR2 SVGAGI. The CDR3 has 14 residues. J lost 2 bases, V lost 5 bases, and 3 bases had no gene match. The CDR3 nucleotides are TGTGCCAGCAGTATAACAGGGGGCAATCAGCCCCAGCATTTT. Translation: CASSITGGNQPQHF.

The V call is TRBV19, the J call TRBJ2-5; TRBD2 matches 15 bases. The germline V gene encodes CDR1 LNHDA and CDR2 SQIVND (reference sequence). This CDR3 comprises 18 residues. With V trimmed by 5 bases and J by 5 bases, 12 bases remained unmatched. This chain's CDR3 is CASSSGLAGGSGSETQYF. The CDR3 nucleotides are TGTGCCAGTAGTTCCGGACTAGCGGGAGGGTCGGGGAGTGAGACCCAGTACTTC.

The chain recombines TRBV4-2 with TRBJ1-4; weak D call: TRBD1 (5 bases). Germline CDR1 and CDR2: LGHNA and YNFKEQ. The CDR3 is made up of 17 amino acids. Trimming removed 0 bases from V and 5 bases from J, with 16 bases in between. The CDR3 region has the DNA TGTGCCAGCAGCCAAGACGGGGTGGGGGGAGCGAATGAAAAACTGTTTTTT. Translating gives CASSQDGVGGANEKLFF.

CDR3 sequence reads: CAGRRTGGDTIYF. CDR3 coding DNA: TGTGCCGGCCGTAGGACAGGGGGAGACACCATATATTTT. The chain recombines TRBV28 with TRBJ1-3, with 10 bases that match TRBD1. V lost 11 bases to trimming and J lost 8 bases; unmatched junction nucleotides: 9. The CDR3 consists of 13 residues. CDR1 MDHEN and CDR2 SYDVKM come from the germline V gene. The whole variable domain, remainder taken from reference TRBV28 and TRBJ1-3, is DVKVTQSSRYLVKRTGEKVFLECVQDMDHENMFWYRQDPGLGLRLIYFSYDVKMKEKGDIPEGYSVSREKKERFSLILESASTNQTSMYLCAGRRTGGDTIYFGEGSWLTVV.

The rearrangement uses TRBV18 and TRBJ2-3, with TRBD2 identical over 9 bases. Germline values: CDR1 KGHSH, CDR2 LQKENI. Trimming at V came to 3 bases and at J to 8 bases, leaving 21 bases not matched to a gene. This CDR3 spans 19 amino acids. In nucleotides, the CDR3 is TGTGCCAGCTCACCTGGAGTAGCGGGAGATCTTATGAACTCGGGTACGCAGTATTTT. This codes for CASSPGVAGDLMNSGTQYF. Looking up the rest from reference TRBV18 and TRBJ2-3 gives the full variable domain: NAGVMQNPRHLVRRRGQEARLRCSPMKGHSHVYWYRQLPEEGLKFMVYLQKENIIDESGMPKERFSAEFPKEGPSILRIQQVVRGDSAAYFCASSPGVAGDLMNSGTQYFGPGTRLTVL.

The CDR3 coding sequence is TGTGCCAGCAGTTACACTAGCGGTACCTACGAGCAGTACTTC. Translation gives CASSYTSGTYEQYF. V gene TRBV6-5 combines with J gene TRBJ2-7; 8 nucleotides agree with TRBD2. Looked up from germline, CDR1 is MNHEY and CDR2 is SVGAGI. The CDR3 is 14 residues long. J gave up 2 bases and V 2 bases, and 2 bases lay outside the gene matches.

The chain has TRBV28 and TRBJ1-5, with TRBD1 matching 8 bases. The CDR3 length is 17 residues. CDR1 and CDR2 from the germline V gene are MDHEN and SYDVKM. J was trimmed by 9 bases and V by 2 bases; bases with no gene match: 15. This CDR3 is CASSLLWDRPLIRPQHF. The CDR3 region has the DNA TGTGCCAGCAGTTTACTTTGGGACAGGCCACTCATTCGGCCCCAGCATTTT. Full variable domain (remainder filled in from reference TRBV28 and TRBJ1-5): DVKVTQSSRYLVKRTGEKVFLECVQDMDHENMFWYRQDPGLGLRLIYFSYDVKMKEKGDIPEGYSVSREKKERFSLILESASTNQTSMYLCASSLLWDRPLIRPQHFGDGTRLSIL.

The chain combines TRBV6-4 with TRBJ2-2; 10 nucleotides agree with TRBD1. The CDR3 is 15 amino acids. V was pared by 6 bases and J by 5 bases, with 6 bases of the junction left unmatched. Per germline, CDR1 MRHNA and CDR2 SNTAGT. The CDR3 here is CASREDRGRTGELFF. CDR3 in DNA: TGTGCCAGCAGAGAGGACAGGGGGAGGACCGGGGAGCTGTTTTTT.

The V gene is TRBV28, the J gene TRBJ2-7, with TRBD2 as a possible D gene (6 bases). Germline V gene data show CDR1 as MDHEN and CDR2 as SYDVKM. The CDR3 spans 15 residues. Between the trimmed V and J ends, which lost 6 bases and 1 base, there was a span of 16 bases. DNA for the CDR3: TGTGCCAGCAGGGAGAGAGGGGAGGAGTCCTACGAGCAGTACTTC. It specifies CASRERGEESYEQYF.

This clone was seen more than once but under ten times. The chain uses TRBV15 and TRBJ1-4; the D is unclear. This CDR3 region has 15 residues. Germline CDR1 LNHNV, CDR2 YYDKDF (reference sequence). Trimming pared 1 base from V and 3 bases from J, leaving 9 bases between. The CDR3, as DNA: TGTGCCACCAGCAGAGTCGTATCCTCTAATGAAAAACTGTTTTTT. This encodes CATSRVVSSNEKLFF.

This clone was seen just once. J is TRBJ2-7 and V is TRBV13; D is ambiguous. The CDR3 covers 12 residues. The V gene's germline CDR1 is PRHDT and CDR2 FYEKMQ (reference sequence). V was cut by 3 bases and J by 4 bases, with 7 bases left in between. CDR3 region: CASSLVEYEQYF. For the CDR3, the DNA is TGTGCCAGCAGCTTGGTAGAGTACGAGCAGTACTTC.

The rearrangement joins TRBV2 to TRBJ1-1, with 7 bases identical to TRBD1. Germline loops: CDR1 SNHLY, CDR2 FYNNEI. The CDR3 runs to 14 residues. The J segment lost 1 base and the V segment lost 6 bases, leaving 5 bases of the junction unmatched. The CDR3 region is CASRGGVANTEAFF. Here the CDR3 DNA reads TGTGCCAGCAGAGGGGGCGTCGCGAACACTGAAGCTTTCTTT.

The chain joins TRBV12-5 to TRBJ1-2; 9 bases fit TRBD1. Germline-derived CDR1 and CDR2 are LGHNT and FRNRAP. There are 15 residues in the CDR3. Trimming took 1 base from V and 8 from J; bases not matched to a gene: 8. CDR3 coding DNA: TGTGCTAGTGGTTTGGGCGACAGGGGGTTCGGGGGCTACACCTTC. This sequence encodes CASGLGDRGFGGYTF.

Remarks on this clone: One end of the junction is discordant with germline, which a read error may explain. V and J are TRBV5-8 and TRBJ2-6; a weak D match, TRBD1 (6 bases). This CDR3 is built from 16 residues. Germline V gene data show CDR1 as SGHTS and CDR2 as YDEGEE. The CDR3 DNA reads as TGTGCCAGCAGCTTGGAGACAGGATCTGTGGCCAACGTCCTGACTTTC. Translation: CASSLETGSVANVLTF.

The chain recombines TRBV6-1 with TRBJ1-4, with D perhaps matching TRBD1 (6 bases). The V gene lost 3 bases and the J gene lost 0 bases, with 11 bases spanning the gap. Looked up from germline, CDR1 is MNHNS and CDR2 is SASEGT. This CDR3 has 16 amino acids. CDR3 sequence reads: CASSDDRRATNEKLFF. The CDR3 nucleotides are TGTGCCAGCAGTGATGACAGGAGAGCAACTAATGAAAAACTGTTTTTT.

The CDR3 sequence: CASSLDLGAGGELFF. CDR3 sequence (DNA): TGCGCCAGCAGCCTCGATTTGGGGGCCGGCGGGGAGCTGTTTTTT. This chain links TRBV5-1 with TRBJ2-2, with D possibly matching TRBD1 (6 bases). With 4 bases removed from V and 7 bases from J, the gap between germline ends came to 17 bases. The germline V gene has CDR1 SGHRS and CDR2 YFSETQ. The CDR3 is made up of 15 amino acids.